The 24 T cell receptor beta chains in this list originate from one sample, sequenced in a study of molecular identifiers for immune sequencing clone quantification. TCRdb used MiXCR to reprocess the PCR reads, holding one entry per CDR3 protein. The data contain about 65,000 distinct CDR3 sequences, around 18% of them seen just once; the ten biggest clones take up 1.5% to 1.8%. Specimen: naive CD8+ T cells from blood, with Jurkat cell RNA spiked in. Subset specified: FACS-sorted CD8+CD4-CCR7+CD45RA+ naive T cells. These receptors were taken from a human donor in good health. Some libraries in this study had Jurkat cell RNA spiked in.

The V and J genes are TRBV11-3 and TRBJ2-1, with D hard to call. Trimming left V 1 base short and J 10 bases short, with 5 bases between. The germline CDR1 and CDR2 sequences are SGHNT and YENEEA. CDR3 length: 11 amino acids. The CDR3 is CASSLGAEQFF. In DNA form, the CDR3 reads TGTGCCAGCAGCTTAGGGGCAGAGCAGTTCTTC.

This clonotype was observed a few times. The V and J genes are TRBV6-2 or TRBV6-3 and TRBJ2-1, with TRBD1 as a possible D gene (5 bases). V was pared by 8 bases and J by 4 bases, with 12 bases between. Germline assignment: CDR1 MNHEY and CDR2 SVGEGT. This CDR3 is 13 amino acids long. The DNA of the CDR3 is TGTGCCAGCGCCATCACAGGTTACAATGAGCAGTTCTTC. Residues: CASAITGYNEQFF.

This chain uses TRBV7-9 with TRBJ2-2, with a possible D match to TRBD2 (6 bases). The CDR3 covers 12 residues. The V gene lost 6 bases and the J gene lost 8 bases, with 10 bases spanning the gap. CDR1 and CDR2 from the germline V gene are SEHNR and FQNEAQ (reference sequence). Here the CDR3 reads CASRGGDGELFF. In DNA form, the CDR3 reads TGTGCCAGCAGGGGGGGAGATGGGGAGCTGTTTTTT. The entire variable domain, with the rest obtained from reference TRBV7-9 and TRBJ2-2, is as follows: DTGVSQNPRHKITKRGQNVTFRCDPISEHNRLYWYRQTLGQGPEFLTYFQNEAQLEKSRLLSDRFSAERPKGSFSTLEIQRTEQGDSAMYLCASRGGDGELFFGEGSRLTVL.

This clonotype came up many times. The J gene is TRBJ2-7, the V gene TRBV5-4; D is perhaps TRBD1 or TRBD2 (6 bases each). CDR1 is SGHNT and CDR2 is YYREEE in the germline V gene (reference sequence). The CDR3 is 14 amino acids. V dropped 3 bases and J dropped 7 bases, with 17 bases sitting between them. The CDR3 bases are TGTGCCAGCAGCTCCGAGACAGGAGGAGGGGAGCAGTACTTC. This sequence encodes CASSSETGGGEQYF.

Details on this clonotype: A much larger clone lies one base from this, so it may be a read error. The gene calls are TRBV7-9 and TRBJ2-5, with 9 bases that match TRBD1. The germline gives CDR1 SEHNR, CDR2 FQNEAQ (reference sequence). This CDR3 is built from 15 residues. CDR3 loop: CASSPGQGLQETLYF. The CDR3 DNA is TGTGCCAGCAGCCCTGGACAGGGGCTACAAGAGACCCTGTACTTC.

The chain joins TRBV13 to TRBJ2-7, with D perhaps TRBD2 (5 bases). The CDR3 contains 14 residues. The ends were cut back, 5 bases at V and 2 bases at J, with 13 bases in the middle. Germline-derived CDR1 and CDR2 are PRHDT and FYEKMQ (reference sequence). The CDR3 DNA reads TGTGCCAGCAGCGTAGCTAGCAGTGCCTACGAGCAGTACTTC. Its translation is CASSVASSAYEQYF.

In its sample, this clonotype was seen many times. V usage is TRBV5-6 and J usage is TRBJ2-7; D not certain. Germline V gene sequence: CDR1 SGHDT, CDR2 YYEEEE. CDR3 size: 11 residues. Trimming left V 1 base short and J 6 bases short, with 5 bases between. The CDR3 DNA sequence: TGTGCCAGCAGCTTGTCGGCCGAGCAGTACTTC. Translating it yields CASSLSAEQYF.

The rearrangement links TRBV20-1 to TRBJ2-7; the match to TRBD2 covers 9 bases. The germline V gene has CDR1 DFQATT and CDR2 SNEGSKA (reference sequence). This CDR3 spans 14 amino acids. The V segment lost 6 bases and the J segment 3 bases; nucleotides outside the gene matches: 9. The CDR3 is CSANLAGRHYEQYF. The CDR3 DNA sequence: TGCAGTGCCAATCTAGCGGGAAGACACTACGAGCAGTACTTC.

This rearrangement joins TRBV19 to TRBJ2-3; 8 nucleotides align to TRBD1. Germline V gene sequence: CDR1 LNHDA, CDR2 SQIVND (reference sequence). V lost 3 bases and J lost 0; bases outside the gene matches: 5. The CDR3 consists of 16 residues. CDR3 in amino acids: CASSIRTGTSTDTQYF. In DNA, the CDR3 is TGTGCCAGTAGTATCCGGACAGGGACCAGCACAGATACGCAGTATTTT.

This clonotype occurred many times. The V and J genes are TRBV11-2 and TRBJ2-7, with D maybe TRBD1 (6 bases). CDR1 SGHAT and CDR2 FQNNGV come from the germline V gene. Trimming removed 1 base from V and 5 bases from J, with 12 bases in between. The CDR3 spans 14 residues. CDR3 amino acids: CASSLVSGDHEQYF. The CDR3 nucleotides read TGTGCCAGCAGCTTAGTGTCAGGGGACCACGAGCAGTACTTC. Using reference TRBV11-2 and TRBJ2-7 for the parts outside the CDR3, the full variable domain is EAGVAQSPRYKIIEKRQSVAFWCNPISGHATLYWYQQILGQGPKLLIQFQNNGVVDDSQLPKDRFSAERLKGVDSTLKIQPAKLEDSAVYLCASSLVSGDHEQYFGPGTRLTVT.

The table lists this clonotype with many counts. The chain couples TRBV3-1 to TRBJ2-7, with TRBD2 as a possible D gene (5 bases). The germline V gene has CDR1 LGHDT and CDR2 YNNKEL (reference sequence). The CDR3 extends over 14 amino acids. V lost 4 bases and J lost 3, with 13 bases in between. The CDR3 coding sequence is TGTGCCAGCAGCCCATGGTCAGGAGGCTACGAGCAGTACTTC. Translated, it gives CASSPWSGGYEQYF.

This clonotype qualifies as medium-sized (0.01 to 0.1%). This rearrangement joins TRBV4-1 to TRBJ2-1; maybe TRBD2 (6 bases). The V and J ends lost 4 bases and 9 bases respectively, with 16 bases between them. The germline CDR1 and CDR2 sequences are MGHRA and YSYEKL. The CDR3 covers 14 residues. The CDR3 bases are TGCGCCAGCAGCCCAGGCCCACTAGCAACTGAGCAGTTCTTC. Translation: CASSPGPLATEQFF.

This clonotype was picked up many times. This CDR3 is CASSRTSGTLRADNEQFF. CDR3 nucleotide sequence: TGTGCCAGCAGCCGGACTAGCGGGACCCTAAGGGCGGACAATGAGCAGTTCTTC. The V call is TRBV14, the J call TRBJ2-1; 12 bases are a match to TRBD2. This CDR3 is 18 amino acids long. The V segment lost 4 bases and the J segment 5 bases; nucleotides outside the gene matches: 12. Germline CDR1 is SGHDN and CDR2 is FVKESK.

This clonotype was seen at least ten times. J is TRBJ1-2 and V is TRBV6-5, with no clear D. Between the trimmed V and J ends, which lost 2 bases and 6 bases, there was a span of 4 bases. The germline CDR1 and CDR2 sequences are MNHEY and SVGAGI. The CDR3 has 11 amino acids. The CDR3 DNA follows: TGTGCCAGCAGTTACGGAGATGGCTACACCTTC. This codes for CASSYGDGYTF.

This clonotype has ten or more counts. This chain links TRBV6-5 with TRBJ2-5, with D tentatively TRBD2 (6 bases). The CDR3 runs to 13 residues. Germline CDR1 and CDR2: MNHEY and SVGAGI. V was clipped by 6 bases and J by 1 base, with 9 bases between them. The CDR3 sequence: CASSPRGQETQYF. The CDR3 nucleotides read TGTGCCAGCAGCCCGCGGGGCCAAGAGACCCAGTACTTC.

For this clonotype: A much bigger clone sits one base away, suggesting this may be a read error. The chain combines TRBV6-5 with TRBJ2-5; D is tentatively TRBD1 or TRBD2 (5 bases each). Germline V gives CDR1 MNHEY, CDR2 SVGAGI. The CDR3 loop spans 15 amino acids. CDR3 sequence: CASGYGASFGETQYF. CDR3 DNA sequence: TGTGCCAGCGGTTACGGGGCTTCTTTCGGGGAGACCCAGTACTTC.

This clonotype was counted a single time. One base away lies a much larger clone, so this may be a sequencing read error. CDR3 in amino acids: CAFSEGQLAKNIQYF. CDR3 coding DNA: TGTGCCTTCAGTGAAGGACAGCTAGCCAAAAACATTCAGTACTTC. The gene calls are TRBV10-3 and TRBJ2-4, with a possible D match to TRBD1 (6 bases). Per the germline V gene, CDR1 is ENHRY and CDR2 is SYGVKD. The CDR3 runs to 15 residues.

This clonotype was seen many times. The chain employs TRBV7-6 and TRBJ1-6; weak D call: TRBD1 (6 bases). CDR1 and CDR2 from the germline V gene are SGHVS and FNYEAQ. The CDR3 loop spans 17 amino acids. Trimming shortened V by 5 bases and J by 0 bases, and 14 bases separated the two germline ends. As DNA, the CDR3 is TGTGCCAGCAGCAGCTCCAGGGGTAGCTCCTATAATTCACCCCTCCACTTT. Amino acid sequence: CASSSSRGSSYNSPLHF.

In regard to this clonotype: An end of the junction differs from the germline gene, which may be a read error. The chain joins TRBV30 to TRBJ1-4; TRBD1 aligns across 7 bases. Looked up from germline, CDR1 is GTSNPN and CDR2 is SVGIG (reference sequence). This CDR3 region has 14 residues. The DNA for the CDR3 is TGTGTCTGGAGTGTAGGGGGCGCAGATGAAGAACTGTTTTTT. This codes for CVWSVGGADEELFF.

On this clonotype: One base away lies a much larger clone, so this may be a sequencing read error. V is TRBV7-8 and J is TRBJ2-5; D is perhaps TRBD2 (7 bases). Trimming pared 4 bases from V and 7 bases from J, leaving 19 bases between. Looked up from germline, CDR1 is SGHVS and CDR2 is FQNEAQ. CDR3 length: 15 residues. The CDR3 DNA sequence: TGTGCCAGCAGCTCAGTCGGGGGCGCGGGAGCGACCCAGTACTTC. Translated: CASSSVGGAGATQYF.

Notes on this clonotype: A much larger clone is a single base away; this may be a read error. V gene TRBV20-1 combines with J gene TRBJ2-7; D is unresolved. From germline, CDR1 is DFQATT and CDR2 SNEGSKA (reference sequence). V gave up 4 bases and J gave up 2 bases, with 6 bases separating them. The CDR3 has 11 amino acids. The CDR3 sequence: CSATPPYEQYF. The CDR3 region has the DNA TGCAGTGCTACCCCTCCCTACGAGCAGTACTTC.

In DNA, the CDR3 is TGTGCCAGCAGCCATATAGACGAGCAGTACTTC. Translated, it gives CASSHIDEQYF. The genes are TRBV3-1 and TRBJ2-7; unclear D gene. In germline, CDR1 is LGHDT, CDR2 YNNKEL (reference sequence). Trimming stripped 3 bases from V and 5 bases from J, with 5 bases between. The CDR3 has 11 amino acids.

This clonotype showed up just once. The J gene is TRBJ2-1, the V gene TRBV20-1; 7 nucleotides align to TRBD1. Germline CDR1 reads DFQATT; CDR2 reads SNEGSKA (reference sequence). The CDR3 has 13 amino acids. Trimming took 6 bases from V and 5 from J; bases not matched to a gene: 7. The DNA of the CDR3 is TGCAGTGCCACAGGGGTGGGAGACAATGAGCAGTTCTTC. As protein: CSATGVGDNEQFF.

The CDR3: CASSLALRVDEQYF. DNA of the CDR3: TGTGCCAGCAGCTTAGCGCTGAGGGTCGACGAGCAGTACTTC. V and J are TRBV7-8 and TRBJ2-7, with D possibly TRBD2 on 5 matching bases. Germline lookup yields CDR1 SGHVS and CDR2 FQNEAQ. The CDR3 covers 14 residues. V gave up 0 bases and J gave up 5 bases, with 11 bases separating them.